The entry below describes one TCR beta chain. This record comes from a study of blood T cells in healthy people across ages. This CDR3 contains 14 residues. With 0 bases removed from V and 5 bases from J, the gap between germline ends came to 9 bases. The germline V gene encodes CDR1 MNHEY and CDR2 SVGAGI. A sample-barcoded 5' primer and a J-beta primer mix were used in a second PCR of roughly 7 to 11 cycles. TCRdb independently ran MiXCR on the 5' RACE reads; one entry per CDR3 protein. The table includes approximately 700,000 distinct CDR3 sequences, roughly 32% detected once. Sequencing was performed on blood. This receptor was obtained from a woman older than 75 in good health. The V gene is TRBV6-5, the J gene TRBJ2-3; D might be TRBD1 (5 bases). This CDR3 is CASSYSRGQDTQYF. CDR3 bases: TGTGCCAGCAGTTACTCTAGAGGACAAGATACGCAGTATTTT.